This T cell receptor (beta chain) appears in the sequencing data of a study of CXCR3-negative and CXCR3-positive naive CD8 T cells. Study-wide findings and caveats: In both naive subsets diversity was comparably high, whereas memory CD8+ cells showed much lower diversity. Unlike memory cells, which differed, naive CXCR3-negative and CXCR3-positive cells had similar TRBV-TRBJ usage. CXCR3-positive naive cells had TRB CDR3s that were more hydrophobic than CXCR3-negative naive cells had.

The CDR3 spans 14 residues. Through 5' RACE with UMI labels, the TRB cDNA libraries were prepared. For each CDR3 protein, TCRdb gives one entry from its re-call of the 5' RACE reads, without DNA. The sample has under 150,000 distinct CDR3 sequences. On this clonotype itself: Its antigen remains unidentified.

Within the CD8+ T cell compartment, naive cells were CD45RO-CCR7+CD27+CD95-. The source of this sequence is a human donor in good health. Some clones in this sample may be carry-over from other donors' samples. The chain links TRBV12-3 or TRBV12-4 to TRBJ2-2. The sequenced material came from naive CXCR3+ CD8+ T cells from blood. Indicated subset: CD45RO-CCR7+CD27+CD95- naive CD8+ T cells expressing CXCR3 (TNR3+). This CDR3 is CASSHGQNTGELFF.